One and the same sample provided the 5 T cell receptor beta chains below, sequenced in a study of T cells after posttransplantation cyclophosphamide. Generated by immunoSEQ multiplex PCR, the TCRdb table keeps only in-frame clones and is missing some. The profile covers tens of thousands of clones, none occurring a single time. The source material was PBMCs. These receptors all come from a middle-aged man in good health, CMV-negative, and a related stem cell transplant donor.

This clone was recorded many times. The V gene is TRBV5-1, the J gene TRBJ1-1, with 10 bases matching TRBD1. The germline gives CDR1 SGHRS, CDR2 YFSETQ. Trimming at V came to 0 bases and at J to 9 bases, leaving 11 bases not matched to a gene. The CDR3 is made up of 16 amino acids. This CDR3 is CASSLGAPGQGLKAFF. CDR3 in DNA: TGCGCCAGCAGCTTGGGGGCACCGGGACAGGGGCTGAAAGCTTTCTTT.

The table lists this clone with many counts. The V and J genes are TRBV6-1 and TRBJ2-1; 12 nucleotides match TRBD2. The CDR3 length is 17 residues. Unmatched junction bases numbered 4, after V lost 3 bases and J lost 1 base. The germline V gene has CDR1 MNHNS and CDR2 SASEGT. The CDR3: CASSDRLAGESYNEQFF. The CDR3 bases are TGTGCCAGCAGTGATCGACTAGCGGGAGAGTCCTACAATGAGCAGTTCTTC.

This clone was counted many times. The chain has TRBV4-3 and TRBJ1-5, with 7 bases aligning to TRBD1. In germline, CDR1 is LGHNA, CDR2 YSLEER. The CDR3 is 17 residues long. V was clipped by 0 bases and J by 5 bases; unmatched bases: 10. The CDR3 nucleotides read TGCGCCAGCAGCCAAGAAAGTCGAACCAGGGGGTATCAGCCCCAGCATTTT. Translation gives CASSQESRTRGYQPQHF.

In its sample, this clone was seen many times. The chain employs TRBV6-1 and TRBJ2-5; D is unresolved. The end of the DNA is better explained by TRBJ2-7, so the J call may be wrong. The CDR3 is 13 residues long. CDR1 and CDR2 (germline): MNHNS, SASEGT. CDR3 DNA: TGTGCCAGCAGTGAAAGGGCAGACTACGAGCAGTACTTC. It is translated as CASSERADYEQYF.

This clone was observed many times. This rearrangement joins TRBV15 to TRBJ1-3; 7 bases are shared with TRBD1. Germline V gene lookup returns CDR1 LNHNV and CDR2 YYDKDF (reference sequence). V shed 2 bases, J shed 4 bases, and the junction held 5 bases outside the gene matches. The CDR3 contains 15 residues. CDR3 DNA sequence: TGTGCCACCAGCAGACTTACAGGGGCAGGAAACACCATATATTTT. Protein product: CATSRLTGAGNTIYF.